The 32 T cell receptor beta chains listed next were all sequenced from one sample in a study of shared clonotypes between healthy human individuals. Clones were sequenced by immunoSEQ multiplex PCR, and TCRdb holds only the in-frame ones, with some missing. This table holds 1.5 million to 2.5 million clones, roughly 94% found once. Cells designated naive CD8 were CD45RO-negative and were positively selected for CCR7, with terminally differentiated effector memory CD45RA+ cells excluded. The sample consisted of naive CD8+ T cells sorted from blood. The source is a man between 18 and 29 years old in good health.

Details on this clone: One end of the junction fails to match germline, which may point to a read error. V usage is TRBV13 and J usage is TRBJ1-2; 7 bases line up with TRBD1. Germline lookup yields CDR1 PRHDT and CDR2 FYEKMQ (reference sequence). The CDR3 totals 16 residues. CDR3 sequence (DNA): TGTGCCAGCAGCTTAGGCCTCACAGGGGTTCCCTATGGGTACACCTTC. It yields the protein CASSLGLTGVPYGYTF.

The chain employs TRBV29-1 and TRBJ2-7, with 9 bases lining up with TRBD1. The length of the CDR3 is 15 residues. The germline V gene has CDR1 SQVTM and CDR2 ANQGSEA. The junction had 9 bases not matched to a gene; V was cut back by 4 bases and J by 2 bases. CDR3 coding DNA: TGCAGCGTTGGGGAGGGGACAGGGTTCGCCTACGAGCAGTACTTC. It encodes CSVGEGTGFAYEQYF.

V is TRBV27 and J is TRBJ1-1; 9 bases are shared with TRBD1. The CDR3 contains 14 residues. The V and J ends lost 6 bases and 5 bases, in that order; junction bases with no gene match: 7. Germline CDR1 MNHEY, CDR2 SMNVEV (reference sequence). The CDR3 sequence: CASRTGTGWTEAFF. CDR3 nucleotide sequence: TGTGCCAGCAGGACCGGGACAGGGTGGACTGAAGCTTTCTTT.

The gene calls are TRBV7-9 and TRBJ1-2; maybe TRBD1 (5 bases). The germline V and J ends were trimmed by 6 bases and 2 bases, with 10 bases remaining between them. Germline V lookup: CDR1 SEHNR, CDR2 FQNEAQ (reference sequence). The CDR3 runs 13 residues. In DNA form, the CDR3 reads TGTGCCAGCAGGGGGACGCTGAACTATGGCTACACCTTC. This encodes CASRGTLNYGYTF.

CDR3 bases: TGTGCCAGCACCTTCGACAGTTTTCCTAATTCACCCCTCCACTTT. It translates to CASTFDSFPNSPLHF. This sequence joins TRBV6-1 and TRBJ1-6; weak D call: TRBD1 (5 bases). This CDR3 is 15 amino acids long. CDR1 MNHNS and CDR2 SASEGT come from the germline V gene. Trimming pared 7 bases from V and 6 bases from J, leaving 16 bases between.

V usage is TRBV7-8 and J usage is TRBJ2-3; D is uncertain. The CDR3 length is 12 residues. V dropped 5 bases and J dropped 5 bases, with 8 bases sitting between them. Germline loops: CDR1 SGHVS, CDR2 FQNEAQ. The CDR3 is CASSPSGDTQYF. CDR3 DNA: TGTGCCAGCAGCCCGTCGGGAGATACGCAGTATTTT.

The chain has TRBV11-2 and TRBJ2-1, with a tentative D call TRBD2 (6 bases). V was clipped by 3 bases and J by 6 bases, with 18 bases between them. The V gene's germline CDR1 is SGHAT and CDR2 FQNNGV. The CDR3 is 16 amino acids. CDR3 region: CASSLEGLIVANEQFF. CDR3 nucleotide sequence: TGTGCCAGCAGCTTGGAGGGGCTAATAGTGGCCAATGAGCAGTTCTTC.

V gene TRBV27 combines with J gene TRBJ2-1, with TRBD2 matching over 8 bases. The CDR3 contains 16 residues. J gave up 3 bases and V 1 base, and 5 bases lay outside the gene matches. Germline V gives CDR1 MNHEY, CDR2 SMNVEV (reference sequence). The CDR3 bases are TGTGCCAGCAGTTTATGGGCGGGGGGAAACTACAATGAGCAGTTCTTC. Encoded protein: CASSLWAGGNYNEQFF.

To note about this clone: The sample contains more than one DNA sequence encoding this CDR3. This chain links TRBV29-1 with TRBJ1-1; no firm D call. Per the germline V gene, CDR1 is SQVTM and CDR2 is ANQGSEA. The CDR3 is made up of 10 amino acids. Trimming took off 6 bases at V and 3 bases at J, with 5 bases between the two ends. The CDR3 loop is CSVGDTEAFF. Here the CDR3 DNA reads TGCAGCGTGGGCGACACTGAAGCTTTCTTT.

The chain combines TRBV30 with TRBJ1-1; possibly TRBD1 for D (6 bases). Germline-derived CDR1 and CDR2 are GTSNPN and SVGIG (reference sequence). V gave up 2 bases and J gave up 1 base, with 8 bases separating them. The CDR3 runs 13 residues. CDR3 region: CAWSQDRNTEAFF. CDR3 nucleotides: TGTGCCTGGAGTCAGGACAGGAACACTGAAGCTTTCTTT.

The chain employs TRBV4-1 and TRBJ2-5; D ambiguous. The germline V gene encodes CDR1 MGHRA and CDR2 YSYEKL. V lost 1 base, J lost 5 bases, and 11 bases lay in between. The CDR3 is made up of 14 amino acids. This CDR3 is CASSQVMGEETQYF. Here the CDR3 DNA reads TGCGCCAGCAGCCAAGTTATGGGTGAGGAGACCCAGTACTTC.

The rearrangement uses TRBV2 and TRBJ2-3; D perhaps matches TRBD1 (6 bases). Looked up from germline, CDR1 is SNHLY and CDR2 is FYNNEI. The CDR3 consists of 15 residues. Trimming stripped 4 bases from V and 4 bases from J, with 15 bases between. The CDR3 reads CASSGTGIRSDTQYF. In nucleotides, the CDR3 is TGTGCCAGCAGTGGTACAGGGATAAGATCAGATACGCAGTATTTT.

This chain uses TRBV7-8 with TRBJ2-1; 7 bases are shared with TRBD2. V lost 5 bases and J lost 5; bases outside the gene matches: 9. Germline CDR1 SGHVS, CDR2 FQNEAQ. The CDR3 consists of 15 residues. The CDR3 DNA sequence: TGTGCCAGCAGCCCGACCCCGACTAGCAACAATGAGCAGTTCTTC. It translates to CASSPTPTSNNEQFF. The full variable domain, its missing parts supplied by reference TRBV7-8 and TRBJ2-1, is GAGVSQSPRYKVAKRGQDVALRCDPISGHVSLFWYQQALGQGPEFLTYFQNEAQLDKSGLPSDRFFAERPEGSVSTLKIQRTQQEDSAVYLCASSPTPTSNNEQFFGPGTRLTVL.

The chain recombines TRBV2 with TRBJ2-7; D might be TRBD1 (7 bases). The germline V gene has CDR1 SNHLY and CDR2 FYNNEI. The V gene lost 1 base and the J gene lost 2 bases, with 12 bases spanning the gap. This CDR3 contains 15 residues. This CDR3 reads CASSEGRGDTYEQYF. For the CDR3, the DNA is TGTGCCAGCAGTGAAGGCAGGGGGGATACCTACGAGCAGTACTTC. Based on the CDR3 plus reference TRBV2 and TRBJ2-7, the full variable domain is EPEVTQTPSHQVTQMGQEVILRCVPISNHLYFYWYRQILGQKVEFLVSFYNNEISEKSEIFDDQFSVERPDGSNFTLKIRSTKLEDSAMYFCASSEGRGDTYEQYFGPGTRLTVT.

The chain couples TRBV2 to TRBJ1-2, with 8 bases lining up with TRBD1. The CDR3 sequence is 16 residues long. Germline V gene lookup returns CDR1 SNHLY and CDR2 FYNNEI. V was pared by 6 bases and J by 3 bases, with 12 bases of the junction left unmatched. The CDR3, as DNA: TGTGCCAGCAGACATGGACAGGGCGTTATTGACTATGGCTACACCTTC. Protein sequence: CASRHGQGVIDYGYTF.

The chain carries TRBV28 and TRBJ1-3, with 12 bases fitting TRBD1. CDR3 length: 17 amino acids. Germline CDR1 is MDHEN and CDR2 is SYDVKM. After removal of 3 bases from V and 4 bases from J, the junction contained 7 bases not matched to a gene. The CDR3 DNA is TGTGCCAGCAGTTTCTCCGGGGACAGGGGGCCGGGAAACACCATATATTTT. This codes for CASSFSGDRGPGNTIYF.

The table lists this clone with a count of one. J is TRBJ1-3 and V is TRBV4-1; D unclear. CDR3 length: 13 amino acids. V dropped 1 base and J dropped 4 bases, with 5 bases sitting between them. CDR1 and CDR2 (germline): MGHRA, YSYEKL. CDR3 residues: CASSQVNGNTIYF. The DNA of the CDR3 is TGCGCCAGCAGCCAAGTAAACGGAAACACCATATATTTT.

The chain couples TRBV28 to TRBJ2-2; the match to TRBD1 covers 7 bases. Trimming at V came to 3 bases and at J to 4 bases, leaving 8 bases not matched to a gene. CDR1 and CDR2 (germline): MDHEN, SYDVKM. The CDR3 is 16 residues long. The CDR3 loop is CASSLPRGQSTGELFF. Written as DNA, the CDR3 is TGTGCCAGCAGTTTGCCAAGGGGGCAGAGCACCGGGGAGCTGTTTTTT.

V gene TRBV30 combines with J gene TRBJ1-2; weak D call: TRBD1 (6 bases). Trimming cost V 0 bases and J 2 bases, with 13 bases left between them. Germline V gene sequence: CDR1 GTSNPN, CDR2 SVGIG (reference sequence). CDR3 length equals 15 residues. The CDR3 loop reads CAWSVGGQPNYGYTF. The CDR3 DNA reads TGTGCCTGGAGTGTAGGGGGACAACCGAACTATGGCTACACCTTC.

The chain uses TRBV6-1 and TRBJ2-2; D may be TRBD2 (5 bases). V lost 3 bases and J 1 base, leaving 6 bases between the germline ends. CDR3 length: 14 residues. Per the germline V gene, CDR1 is MNHNS and CDR2 is SASEGT. The CDR3 nucleotides are TGTGCCAGCAGTGATGGAGGGAACACCGGGGAGCTGTTTTTT. It is translated as CASSDGGNTGELFF.

The chain uses TRBV5-1 and TRBJ1-2; unclear D gene. CDR1 is SGHRS and CDR2 is YFSETQ in the germline V gene. The V gene lost 1 base and the J gene lost 4 bases, with 14 bases spanning the gap. The CDR3 extends over 15 amino acids. CDR3 sequence reads: CASSLRREPSYGYTF. CDR3 nucleotide sequence: TGCGCCAGCAGCTTGCGGCGGGAACCCTCCTATGGCTACACCTTC.

The rearrangement joins TRBV5-1 to TRBJ2-3; D may be TRBD2 (6 bases). This CDR3 region has 15 residues. Germline CDR1 SGHRS, CDR2 YFSETQ. Trimming took 6 bases from V and 0 from J, leaving 14 bases between them. The CDR3 here is CASTPGGASTDTQYF. CDR3 DNA sequence: TGCGCCAGCACCCCCGGGGGAGCTAGCACAGATACGCAGTATTTT.

The rearrangement links TRBV4-1 to TRBJ1-2; TRBD1 matches at 9 bases. Germline CDR1 reads MGHRA; CDR2 reads YSYEKL. CDR3 length equals 14 residues. V shed 5 bases, J shed 7 bases, and the junction held 8 bases outside the gene matches. The CDR3 nucleotides are TGCGCCAGCAGCTCTCAGGACAGGGGTAGTGGCTACACCTTC. It specifies CASSSQDRGSGYTF.

V and J are TRBV5-1 and TRBJ1-1, with D possibly being TRBD1 (5 bases). Germline CDR1 and CDR2: SGHRS and YFSETQ. V lost 2 bases and J lost 1, with 12 bases in between. This CDR3 has 15 residues. The CDR3 nucleotides are TGCGCCAGCAGCTTCCCGGGACCCGCGAACACTGAAGCTTTCTTT. It is translated as CASSFPGPANTEAFF. The variable domain in full, with the rest retrieved from reference TRBV5-1 and TRBJ1-1, is KAGVTQTPRYLIKTRGQQVTLSCSPISGHRSVSWYQQTPGQGLQFLFEYFSETQRNKGNFPGRFSGRQFSNSRSEMNVSTLELGDSALYLCASSFPGPANTEAFFGQGTRLTVV.

This clone was seen a single time. The junction departs from the called germline gene at one end, perhaps through a read error. This rearrangement joins TRBV5-1 to TRBJ2-1, with TRBD2 identical over 12 bases. The CDR3 has 17 residues. Germline-derived CDR1 and CDR2 are SGHRS and YFSETQ. In nucleotides, the CDR3 is TGCGCCAGCAGCCAAGGACTAGCGGGGAGCTCCCACAATGAGCAGTTCTTC. This codes for CASSQGLAGSSHNEQFF.

This chain uses TRBV6-6 with TRBJ1-3; D not resolved. V was clipped by 4 bases and J by 2 bases, with 6 bases between them. The CDR3 length is 13 residues. Germline CDR1 is MNHNY and CDR2 is SVGAGI (reference sequence). This CDR3 reads CASSLEAGNTIYF. As DNA, the CDR3 is TGTGCCAGCAGTTTGGAGGCTGGAAACACCATATATTTT.

The chain employs TRBV5-4 and TRBJ2-5; D may correspond to TRBD1 or TRBD2 (6 bases each). V lost 2 bases, J lost 3 bases, and 11 bases lay in between. The CDR3 sequence is 14 residues long. CDR1 is SGHNT, CDR2 YYREEE, per germline (reference sequence). CDR3 in amino acids: CASSLAGGKETQYF. DNA of the CDR3: TGTGCCAGCAGCTTAGCCGGGGGCAAAGAGACCCAGTACTTC.

Comment on this clone: The same CDR3 can be traced to other DNA sequences in this sample. The V call is TRBV6-5, the J call TRBJ1-5; no reliable D call. Germline V gene data show CDR1 as MNHEY and CDR2 as SVGAGI. V was pared by 6 bases and J by 0 bases, with 6 bases between. The CDR3 has 13 amino acids. The CDR3 region is CASSADSNQPQHF. The CDR3 region has the DNA TGTGCCAGCAGCGCGGATAGCAATCAGCCCCAGCATTTT.

The rearrangement joins TRBV30 to TRBJ2-1; a weak D match, TRBD2 (5 bases). The CDR3 is 15 residues long. V gave up 5 bases and J gave up 1 base, with 15 bases separating them. CDR1 is GTSNPN and CDR2 is SVGIG in the germline V gene (reference sequence). CDR3 DNA: TGTGCCTGGGATCCCATGGGCGGGTCCTACAATGAGCAGTTCTTC. It is translated as CAWDPMGGSYNEQFF.

The chain joins TRBV25-1 to TRBJ2-2; 8 bases fit TRBD1. The length of the CDR3 is 15 residues. The germline V gene encodes CDR1 MGHDK and CDR2 SYGVNS. V lost 4 bases to trimming and J lost 7 bases; unmatched junction nucleotides: 8. CDR3 residues: CASSGGQGQGGELFF. In DNA, the CDR3 is TGTGCCAGCAGTGGCGGACAGGGTCAGGGCGGGGAGCTGTTTTTT.

V and J are TRBV6-5 and TRBJ2-7; 11 positions match TRBD2. Germline trimming cut 8 bases from V and 1 base from J; bases unmatched to any gene: 7. Germline V gene data show CDR1 as MNHEY and CDR2 as SVGAGI. CDR3 length: 15 amino acids. The CDR3 reads CASAYGTSGSYEQYF. In nucleotides, the CDR3 is TGTGCCAGCGCTTACGGGACTAGCGGATCCTACGAGCAGTACTTC.

The chain recombines TRBV6-5 with TRBJ1-1; D remains ambiguous. V gave up 5 bases and J gave up 1 base, with 11 bases separating them. CDR3 size: 14 residues. Looked up from germline, CDR1 is MNHEY and CDR2 is SVGAGI. In nucleotides, the CDR3 is TGTGCCAGCAGTACTTCCGTCGGGAACACTGAAGCTTTCTTT. Translating it yields CASSTSVGNTEAFF.